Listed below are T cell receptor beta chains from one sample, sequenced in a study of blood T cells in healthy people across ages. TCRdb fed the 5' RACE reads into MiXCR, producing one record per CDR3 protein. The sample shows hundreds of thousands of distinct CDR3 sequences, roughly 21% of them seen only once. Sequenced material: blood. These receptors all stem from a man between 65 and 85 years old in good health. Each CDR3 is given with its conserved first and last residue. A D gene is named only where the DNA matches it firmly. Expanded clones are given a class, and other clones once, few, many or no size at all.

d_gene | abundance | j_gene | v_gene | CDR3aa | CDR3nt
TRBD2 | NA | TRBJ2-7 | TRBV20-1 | CSARLAGLSYEQYF | TGCAGTGCTAGATTAGCGGGACTCTCCTACGAGCAGTACTTC
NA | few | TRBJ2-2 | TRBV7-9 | CASVATGATGELFF | TGTGCCAGCGTCGCTACTGGGGCGACCGGGGAGCTGTTTTTT
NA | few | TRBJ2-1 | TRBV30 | CAWSEDNEQFF | TGTGCCTGGAGTGAGGACAATGAGCAGTTCTTC
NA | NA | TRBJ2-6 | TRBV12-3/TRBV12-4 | CASSSSSGASVLTF | TGTGCCAGCAGTTCTAGCTCTGGGGCCAGCGTCCTGACTTTC
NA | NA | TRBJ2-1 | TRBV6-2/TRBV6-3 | CASSYGGPYNEQFF | TGTGCCAGCAGTTACGGCGGGCCGTACAATGAGCAGTTCTTC
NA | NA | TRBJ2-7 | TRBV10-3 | CAISESNRGSGAYEQYF | TGTGCCATCAGTGAGTCGAACCGGGGTAGCGGAGCCTACGAGCAGTACTTC
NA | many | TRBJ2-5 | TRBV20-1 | CSAALRETQYF | TGCAGTGCTGCACTTCGAGAGACCCAGTACTTC
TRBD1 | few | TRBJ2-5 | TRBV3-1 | CASSRPGQGFETQYF | TGTGCCAGCAGCCGTCCGGGACAGGGATTCGAGACCCAGTACTTC
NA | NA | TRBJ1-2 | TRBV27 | CASSRTGDVIPRDTF | TGTGCCAGCAGTCGGACCGGGGACGTAATACCTCGGGACACCTTC
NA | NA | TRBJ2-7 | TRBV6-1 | CASSGGSVTLNEQYF | TGTGCCAGCAGTGGGGGCAGCGTGACGCTCAACGAGCAGTACTTC
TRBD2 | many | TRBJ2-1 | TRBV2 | CASSASSGSYNEQFF | TGTGCCAGCAGTGCTTCTAGCGGGAGTTACAATGAGCAGTTCTTC
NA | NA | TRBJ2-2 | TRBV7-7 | CASSQGGGELLF | TGTGCTAGCAGCCAGGGGGGCGGGGAGCTGCTTTTT
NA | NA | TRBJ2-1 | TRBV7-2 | CASSLGGGPSYNEQFF | TGTGCCAGCAGCTTAGGGGGTGGCCCCTCCTACAATGAGCAGTTCTTC
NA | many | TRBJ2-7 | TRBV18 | CASSPGLLSYEQYF | TGTGCCAGCTCACCAGGTCTTCTGTCCTACGAGCAGTACTTC
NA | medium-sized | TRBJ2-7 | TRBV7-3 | CASSPPSMETSSYEQYF | TGTGCCAGCAGCCCCCCCTCTATGGAGACCAGCTCCTACGAGCAGTACTTC
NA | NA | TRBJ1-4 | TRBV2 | CASSEGGNEKLFF | TGTGCCAGCAGTGAAGGCGGGAATGAAAAACTGTTTTTT
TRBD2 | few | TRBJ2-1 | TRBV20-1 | CSASELAGVYNEQFF | TGCAGTGCTAGTGAACTAGCGGGAGTCTACAATGAGCAGTTCTTC
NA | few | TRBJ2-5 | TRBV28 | CASSSPTQETQYF | TGTGCCAGCAGTTCCCCGACCCAAGAGACCCAGTACTTC
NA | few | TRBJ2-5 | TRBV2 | CASSELADTQETQYF | TGTGCCAGCAGTGAGTTAGCGGATACTCAAGAGACCCAGTACTTC
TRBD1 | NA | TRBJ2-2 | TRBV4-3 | CASSQPDREAGELFF | TGCGCCAGCAGCCAACCGGACAGGGAGGCCGGGGAGCTGTTTTTT
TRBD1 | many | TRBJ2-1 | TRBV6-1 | CASTGQGPYNEQFF | TGTGCCAGCACGGGACAGGGTCCCTACAATGAGCAGTTCTTC
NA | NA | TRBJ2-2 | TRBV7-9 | CASSSQGIGELFF | TGTGCCAGCAGCTCGCAGGGAATCGGGGAGCTGTTTTTT
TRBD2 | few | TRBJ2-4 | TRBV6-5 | CASSYGQGGKAKNIQYF | TGTGCCAGCAGTTACGGGCAGGGAGGGAAAGCCAAAAACATTCAGTACTTC
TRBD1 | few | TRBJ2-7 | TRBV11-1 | CASGDRSYEQYF | TGTGCCAGCGGGGACAGATCCTACGAGCAGTACTTC
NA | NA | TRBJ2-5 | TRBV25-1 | CASSVTGAETQYF | TGTGCCAGCAGTGTGACGGGGGCGGAGACCCAGTACTTC
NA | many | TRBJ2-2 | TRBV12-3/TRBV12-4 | CASVLAGELFF | TGTGCCAGCGTTCTCGCCGGGGAGCTGTTTTTT
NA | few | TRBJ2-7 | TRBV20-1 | CSASGKGGRYEQYF | TGCAGTGCTAGCGGGAAGGGTGGGCGTTACGAGCAGTACTTC
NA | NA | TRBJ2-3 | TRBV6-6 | CASSYPGAADTQYF | TGTGCCAGCAGTTACCCCGGGGCCGCAGATACGCAGTATTTT
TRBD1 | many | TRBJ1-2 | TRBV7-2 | CASSPQTGTGYGYTF | TGTGCCAGCAGCCCCCAGACAGGGACGGGCTATGGCTACACCTTC
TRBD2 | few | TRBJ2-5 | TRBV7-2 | CASSLGLAGEIGETQYF | TGTGCCAGCAGCTTAGGACTAGCGGGAGAAATTGGAGAGACCCAGTACTTC
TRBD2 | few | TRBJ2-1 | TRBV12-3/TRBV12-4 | CASDRSASGSNEQFF | TGTGCCAGCGACAGATCGGCTAGCGGGAGTAATGAGCAGTTCTTC
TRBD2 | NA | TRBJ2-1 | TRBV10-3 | CAIRGRETYNEQFF | TGTGCCATCCGTGGGCGGGAGACCTACAATGAGCAGTTCTTC
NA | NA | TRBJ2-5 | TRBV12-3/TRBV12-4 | CASGPLLGTQYF | TGTGCCAGCGGCCCACTACTAGGGACCCAGTACTTT